This TCR beta chain appears in the sequencing data of a study of T cell changes during pregnancy in multiple sclerosis (dated by TCRdb to about 2019). Broadly, across the study: In women with multiple sclerosis, the researchers looked at how the T cell repertoire shifted as pregnancy progressed.

The receptor library was made with the immunoSEQ multiplex PCR assay. In its TCRdb copy, this immuneACCESS table keeps in-frame sequences only and misses some clones. Where compared with another copy, unresolved V genes explain less than half of these, and the others have no known cause. Here the sample has about 77,000 clones; around 93% occur a single time. Clones ranked in the top ten supply 2.6% of the sample. Counted from cysteine to phenylalanine, this CDR3 has 15 amino acids. Solely the CDR3 DNA is kept, with 45 bases framed from the first base. The germline V gene encodes CDR1 KGHSH and CDR2 LQKENI. Trimming at the junction amounts to 3 bases on V and 6 bases on J, and the germline ends lie 14 bases apart. Points on this clone: No antigen is known for it. No much larger clone exists at a distance of one base, and base qualities are not known.

The sequence joins TRBV18 to TRBJ2-2; the D segment could be TRBD2, given 5 matching bases. Sequences were derived from peripheral blood, sampled after pregnancy. The origin of this receptor is a female donor in good health, enrolled as a control in a pregnancy study. The CDR3 region reads CASSPAEGTAGELFF. The DNA sequence is as follows: TGTGCCAGCTCACCGGCCGAGGGTACTGCCGGGGAGCTGTTTTTT.